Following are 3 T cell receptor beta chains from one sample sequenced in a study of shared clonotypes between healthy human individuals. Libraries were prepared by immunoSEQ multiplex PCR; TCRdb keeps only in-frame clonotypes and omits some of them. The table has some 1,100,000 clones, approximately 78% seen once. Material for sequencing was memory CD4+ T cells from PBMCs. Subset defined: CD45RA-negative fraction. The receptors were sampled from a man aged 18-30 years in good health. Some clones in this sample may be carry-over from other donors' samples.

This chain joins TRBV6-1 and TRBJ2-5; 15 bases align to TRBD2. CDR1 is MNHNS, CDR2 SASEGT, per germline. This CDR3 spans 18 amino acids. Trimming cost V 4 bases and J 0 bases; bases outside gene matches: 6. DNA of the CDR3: TGTGCCAGCAGTGGAGGACTAGCGGGAGGGCCGGACCAAGAGACCCAGTACTTC. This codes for CASSGGLAGGPDQETQYF.

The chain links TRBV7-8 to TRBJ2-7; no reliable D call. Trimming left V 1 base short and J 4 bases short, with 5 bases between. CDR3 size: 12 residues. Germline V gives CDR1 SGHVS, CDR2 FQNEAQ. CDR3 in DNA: TGTGCCAGCAGCTTAGGTCAGTACGAGCAGTACTTC. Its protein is CASSLGQYEQYF.

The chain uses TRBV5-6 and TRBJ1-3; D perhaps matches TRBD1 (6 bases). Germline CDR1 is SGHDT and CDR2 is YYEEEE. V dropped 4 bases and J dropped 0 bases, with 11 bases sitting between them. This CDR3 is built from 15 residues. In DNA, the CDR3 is TGTGCCAGCAGCCTCTGGACAGACTCTGGAAACACCATATATTTT. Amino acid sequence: CASSLWTDSGNTIYF.